Listed here are 27 T cell receptor beta chains from one sample, sequenced in a study of blood T cell repertoires in COVID-19. Clones were sequenced by immunoSEQ multiplex PCR, and TCRdb holds only the in-frame ones, with some missing. The data hold about 340,000 clones, with around 82% observed a single time. The material sequenced was peripheral blood. The receptors were sampled from a young man with active or convalescent COVID-19.

This clone was detected a few times. The chain couples TRBV27 to TRBJ2-5, with D tentatively TRBD2 (6 bases). CDR1 and CDR2 (germline): MNHEY, SMNVEV (reference sequence). The germline V and J ends were trimmed by 5 bases and 0 bases, with 19 bases remaining between them. This CDR3 comprises 17 residues. The CDR3 bases are TGTGCCAGCAGTCTCCACCCGCCCGGGGACTACCAAGAGACCCAGTACTTC. Its protein product is CASSLHPPGDYQETQYF.

This rearrangement joins TRBV6-5 to TRBJ1-2; maybe TRBD1 (6 bases). Germline V gene sequence: CDR1 MNHEY, CDR2 SVGAGI. The CDR3 is made up of 13 amino acids. The V and J ends lost 7 bases and 2 bases respectively, with 11 bases between them. This CDR3 reads CASKADSNYGYTF. Here the CDR3 DNA reads TGTGCCAGCAAAGCGGACAGCAACTATGGCTACACCTTC.

This chain connects TRBV29-1 to TRBJ1-4; D possibly corresponds to TRBD1 (5 bases). Germline V CDR1 and CDR2: SQVTM, ANQGSEA. CDR3 length: 12 residues. Trimming removed 7 bases at V and 7 bases at J, with 13 bases between. The CDR3 DNA sequence: TGCAGCGGGGGGGAGCTCGGTGAAAAACTGTTTTTT. It is translated as CSGGELGEKLFF.

The chain employs TRBV11-3 and TRBJ2-2; D unresolved. V was trimmed by 3 bases and J by 7 bases, leaving 6 bases between them. The CDR3 totals 12 residues. Germline V gene sequence: CDR1 SGHNT, CDR2 YENEEA. CDR3 nucleotides: TGTGCCAGCAGCTTCGTCGGCGGGGAGCTGTTTTTT. This sequence encodes CASSFVGGELFF.

This chain connects TRBV3-1 (or the pseudogene TRBV3-2) to TRBJ1-2, with D possibly being TRBD1 (5 bases). Germline CDR1 and CDR2: LGHDT and YNNKEL (reference sequence). The CDR3 is 13 amino acids. Trimming left V 3 bases short and J 4 bases short, with 9 bases between. CDR3 loop: CASSHPQGYGYTF. CDR3 nucleotides: TGTGCCAGCAGCCATCCTCAGGGCTATGGCTACACCTTC.

This chain joins TRBV30 and TRBJ2-1; TRBD2 aligns across 13 bases. The CDR3 sequence is 14 residues long. J gave up 8 bases and V 6 bases, and 7 bases lay outside the gene matches. Germline lookup yields CDR1 GTSNPN and CDR2 SVGIG (reference sequence). The CDR3 here is CACSFGLAGDEQFF. The CDR3 coding sequence is TGTGCCTGCAGTTTTGGACTAGCGGGGGATGAGCAGTTCTTC.

The chain is built from TRBV29-1 and TRBJ1-2; D is perhaps TRBD1 (6 bases). This CDR3 is 13 amino acids long. Germline values: CDR1 SQVTM, CDR2 ANQGSEA. Trimming took 2 bases from V and 4 from J, leaving 11 bases between them. The CDR3 protein is CSVETGSFYGYTF. The CDR3 nucleotides read TGCAGCGTTGAAACAGGGTCTTTCTATGGCTACACCTTC.

The genes are TRBV2 and TRBJ2-2, with TRBD2 identical over 9 bases. Germline V gene data show CDR1 as SNHLY and CDR2 as FYNNEI. This CDR3 is built from 16 residues. After removal of 9 bases from V and 1 base from J, the junction contained 9 bases not matched to a gene. This CDR3 reads CASHPLAGENTGELFF. CDR3 sequence (DNA): TGTGCCAGTCACCCCTTAGCGGGGGAGAACACCGGGGAGCTGTTTTTT.

The J gene is TRBJ2-1, the V gene TRBV4-3; D gene ambiguous. Between the trimmed V and J ends, which lost 1 base and 8 bases, there was a span of 12 bases. The CDR3 contains 14 residues. From germline, CDR1 is LGHNA and CDR2 YSLEER. CDR3 coding DNA: TGCGCCAGCAGCCAAGTTTATGGGCCCCATGAGCAGTTCTTC. Translating gives CASSQVYGPHEQFF.

The CDR3 nucleotides read TGTGCCAGCAGCTTCAGAGGCAGCAATCAGCCCCAGCATTTT. Translating it yields CASSFRGSNQPQHF. The chain couples TRBV3-1 (or the pseudogene TRBV3-2) to TRBJ1-5; D not certain. Germline lookup yields CDR1 LGHDT and CDR2 YNNKEL (reference sequence). V lost 5 bases to trimming and J lost 1 base, with 9 bases between them. There are 14 residues in the CDR3.

This clone was counted a single time. The chain carries TRBV6-2 or TRBV6-3 and TRBJ2-3; 8 nucleotides line up with TRBD1. Germline CDR1 MNHEY, CDR2 SVGEGT. There are 17 residues in the CDR3. V lost 4 bases and J lost 3; bases outside the gene matches: 12. The CDR3 spells CASSSSRTGSATDTQYF. The CDR3 DNA reads as TGTGCCAGCAGTTCTTCTCGGACAGGGTCAGCGACAGATACGCAGTATTTT.

This clone occurred a few times. The rearrangement links TRBV3-1 (or the pseudogene TRBV3-2) to TRBJ1-2; D perhaps matches TRBD1 (5 bases). The CDR3 length is 12 residues. Germline-derived CDR1 and CDR2 are LGHDT and YNNKEL (reference sequence). The V end lost 3 bases, the J end lost 4 bases, and 6 bases lay between the germline ends. The CDR3 protein is CASSQGPYGYTF. CDR3 DNA sequence: TGTGCCAGCAGCCAGGGGCCCTATGGCTACACCTTC.

V gene TRBV5-5 combines with J gene TRBJ2-7, with D possibly being TRBD1 (5 bases). CDR1 and CDR2 (germline): SGHKS, YYEKEE (reference sequence). V lost 2 bases, J lost 2 bases, and 17 bases lay in between. This CDR3 comprises 16 residues. DNA of the CDR3: TGTGCCAGCAGCTTTAGGTTCACAGGTCCCACCTACGAGCAGTACTTC. Its translation is CASSFRFTGPTYEQYF.

The chain carries TRBV28 and TRBJ2-3; D possibly corresponds to TRBD2 (5 bases). The germline V gene has CDR1 MDHEN and CDR2 SYDVKM. The CDR3 totals 12 residues. The V and J ends lost 3 bases and 6 bases respectively, with 7 bases between them. CDR3 DNA sequence: TGTGCCAGCAGTTTTACGGGGGATACGCAGTATTTT. Protein sequence: CASSFTGDTQYF.

This chain links TRBV4-3 with TRBJ2-3, with D maybe TRBD2 (5 bases). This CDR3 comprises 15 residues. Germline V lookup: CDR1 LGHNA, CDR2 YSLEER. V lost 4 bases, J lost 5 bases, and 16 bases lay in between. In DNA form, the CDR3 reads TGCGCCAGCAGCCTTACCGGGATAGACCGAGATACGCAGTATTTT. It yields the protein CASSLTGIDRDTQYF.

The chain recombines TRBV5-4 with TRBJ1-2; the match to TRBD1 covers 9 bases. The germline V gene has CDR1 SGHNT and CDR2 YYREEE (reference sequence). V gave up 0 bases and J gave up 8 bases; unmatched junction bases: 8. This CDR3 comprises 15 residues. As DNA, the CDR3 is TGTGCCAGCAGCTTGGGCCGGGACAGGGTAAACGGCTACACCTTC. This sequence encodes CASSLGRDRVNGYTF.

The chain is built from TRBV5-4 and TRBJ2-7, with TRBD2 identical over 9 bases. The V gene end was trimmed by 3 bases and the J gene end by 6 bases; junction bases not matched to a gene: 7. Germline lookup yields CDR1 SGHNT and CDR2 YYREEE (reference sequence). The CDR3 spans 14 residues. The CDR3 reads CASSSVAGAVEQYF. The CDR3, as DNA: TGTGCCAGCAGCTCAGTAGCGGGAGCCGTCGAGCAGTACTTC.

The gene calls are TRBV6-4 and TRBJ2-1; 8 positions agree with TRBD1. J gave up 0 bases and V 3 bases, and 1 base lay outside the gene matches. The length of the CDR3 is 15 residues. Looked up from germline, CDR1 is MRHNA and CDR2 is SNTAGT. The CDR3 region is CASSEQGGSYNEQFF. CDR3 nucleotides: TGTGCCAGCAGTGAACAGGGGGGCTCCTACAATGAGCAGTTCTTC.

Note on this clone: The junction differs from germline at one of its ends, possibly a read error. V is TRBV6-1 and J is TRBJ2-3; 10 bases agree with TRBD2. CDR3 length equals 14 residues. Germline CDR1 is MNHNS and CDR2 is SASEGT. CDR3 region: CASREAGGYDTQYF. DNA of the CDR3: TGTGCCAGCAGGGAAGCGGGAGGGTATGATACGCAGTATTTT.

The chain has TRBV2 and TRBJ2-1; tentatively, D is TRBD2 (5 bases). Germline CDR1 is SNHLY and CDR2 is FYNNEI. V lost 6 bases to trimming and J lost 0 bases, with 12 bases between them. The CDR3 is 15 residues long. The CDR3 is CASRHREGSYNEQFF. The DNA of the CDR3 is TGTGCCAGCAGACACAGAGAGGGCTCCTACAATGAGCAGTTCTTC. Using reference TRBV2 and TRBJ2-1 for the parts outside the CDR3, the full variable domain is EPEVTQTPSHQVTQMGQEVILRCVPISNHLYFYWYRQILGQKVEFLVSFYNNEISEKSEIFDDQFSVERPDGSNFTLKIRSTKLEDSAMYFCASRHREGSYNEQFFGPGTRLTVL.

This chain uses TRBV2 with TRBJ2-1; maybe TRBD1 (6 bases). CDR1 is SNHLY, CDR2 FYNNEI, per germline. Trimming pared 8 bases from V and 2 bases from J, leaving 13 bases between. The CDR3 contains 14 residues. In DNA, the CDR3 is TGTGCCAGCGCGGACAGACTGACCTACAATGAGCAGTTCTTC. Translating gives CASADRLTYNEQFF.

This clone was seen a handful of times. V gene TRBV7-2 combines with J gene TRBJ1-5; D is uncertain. CDR3 length: 13 amino acids. From germline, CDR1 is SGHTA and CDR2 FQGNSA. Trimming stripped 2 bases from V and 7 bases from J, with 9 bases between. The CDR3 region has the DNA TGTGCCAGCAGCTTAAGCGGCGGCCAGCCCCAGCATTTT. Amino acid sequence: CASSLSGGQPQHF.

The chain carries TRBV27 and TRBJ1-2, with 12 bases fitting TRBD1. The V and J ends lost 5 bases and 5 bases, in that order; junction bases with no gene match: 9. The CDR3 covers 16 residues. CDR1 MNHEY and CDR2 SMNVEV come from the germline V gene (reference sequence). DNA for the CDR3: TGTGCCAGCAGTCCTGGGACAGGGGGCATTAGGTATGGCTACACCTTC. The encoded protein is CASSPGTGGIRYGYTF.

The chain uses TRBV7-3 and TRBJ2-2; 12 positions agree with TRBD2. The CDR3 runs 17 residues. Trimming at V came to 2 bases and at J to 4 bases, leaving 5 bases not matched to a gene. Germline V gene lookup returns CDR1 SGHTA and CDR2 FQGTGA. As DNA, the CDR3 is TGTGCCAGCAGCTTACTAGCGGGAGGGCCGAGCACCGGGGAGCTGTTTTTT. The encoded protein is CASSLLAGGPSTGELFF.

The chain carries TRBV4-2 and TRBJ2-2; TRBD2 is a possible D gene (6 bases). In germline, CDR1 is LGHNA, CDR2 YNFKEQ. Trimming removed 1 base from V and 5 bases from J, with 14 bases in between. There are 16 residues in the CDR3. The CDR3 nucleotides read TGTGCCAGCAGCCAAGTTGGCGGGGCTTCTACCGGGGAGCTGTTTTTT. Its protein is CASSQVGGASTGELFF.

The gene calls are TRBV4-3 and TRBJ1-5, with D tentatively TRBD1 (5 bases). Germline V CDR1 and CDR2: LGHNA, YSLEER. The CDR3 length is 14 residues. Trimming took 2 bases from V and 5 from J, leaving 10 bases between them. Here the CDR3 DNA reads TGCGCCAGCAGCCAACGAACGGGGGATCAGCCCCAGCATTTT. It codes for CASSQRTGDQPQHF.

The rearrangement uses TRBV27 and TRBJ1-1; 8 bases align to TRBD1. This CDR3 contains 15 residues. CDR1 MNHEY and CDR2 SMNVEV come from the germline V gene (reference sequence). The J segment lost 4 bases and the V segment lost 5 bases, leaving 9 bases of the junction unmatched. CDR3 in DNA: TGTGCCAGCAGTCCCCTACGACAGGGGAGCACTGAAGCTTTCTTT. Its translation: CASSPLRQGSTEAFF.